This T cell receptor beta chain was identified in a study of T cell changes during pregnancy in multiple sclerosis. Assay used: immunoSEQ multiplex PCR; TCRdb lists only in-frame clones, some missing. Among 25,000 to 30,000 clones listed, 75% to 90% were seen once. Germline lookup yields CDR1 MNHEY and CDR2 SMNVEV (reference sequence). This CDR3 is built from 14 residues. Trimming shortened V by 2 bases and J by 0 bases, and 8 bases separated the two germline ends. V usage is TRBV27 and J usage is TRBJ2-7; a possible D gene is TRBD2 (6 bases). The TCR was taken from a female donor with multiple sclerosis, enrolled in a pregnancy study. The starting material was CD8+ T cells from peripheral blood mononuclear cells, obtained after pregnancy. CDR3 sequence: CASSLAGTSYEQYF. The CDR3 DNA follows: TGTGCCAGCAGTTTAGCGGGAACCTCCTACGAGCAGTACTTC.